This paragraph reports one T cell receptor beta chain. The target antigen is unknown. The data were obtained in a study of cytomegalovirus exposure and HLA in healthy donors. Study-wide results and caveats: It was found in a later analysis that first-cohort TCR clusters tended to co-occur in the 100 to 150 validation repertoires.

Germline CDR1 SGHNT, CDR2 YYREEE (reference sequence). The V segment lost 0 bases and the J segment 15 bases; nucleotides outside the gene matches: 16. This CDR3 has 16 residues. The assay was immunoSEQ multiplex PCR, and TCRdb's table has in-frame clones only and misses some. The data contain about 170,000 clones, roughly 90% of them singletons. The clonotype originates from a young woman in good health and CMV-seronegative. The sequenced sample was PBMCs. The V call is TRBV5-4, the J call TRBJ2-1; 9 bases are shared with TRBD1. The CDR3, as DNA: TGTGCCAGCAGCTTGGTGGGGGCCACAGGGGGCGCACGGTCGTTCTTC. Its translation: CASSLVGATGGARSFF.